The 19 T cell receptor beta chains below come from one sample, sequenced in a study of blood T cell repertoires in COVID-19. Profiled with immunoSEQ multiplex PCR; TCRdb holds only in-frame clones, not every one. Here the sample spans roughly 380,000 clones, over 75% being singletons. The sample was PBMCs or T cells enriched from blood (not recorded which). The receptors come from a man aged 30-40 years who had recovered from COVID-19.

The chain recombines TRBV11-2 with TRBJ2-5; maybe TRBD2 (6 bases). The CDR3 length is 14 residues. Germline V gene sequence: CDR1 SGHAT, CDR2 FQNNGV. Trimming removed 3 bases from V and 2 bases from J, with 10 bases in between. The CDR3 DNA reads as TGTGCCAGCAGCTTCGGGGGTTGGCAAGAGACCCAGTACTTC. Its protein product is CASSFGGWQETQYF.

The V and J genes are TRBV11-2 and TRBJ1-1, with TRBD1 as a possible D gene (6 bases). The ends were cut back, 7 bases at V and 1 base at J, with 13 bases in the middle. The CDR3 length is 14 residues. Germline CDR1 reads SGHAT; CDR2 reads FQNNGV. The CDR3 loop reads CASNLQQGNTEAFF. In nucleotides, the CDR3 is TGTGCCAGCAACCTTCAACAGGGGAACACTGAAGCTTTCTTT.

The CDR3 DNA follows: TGTGCCAGCAGCCGGTCTGAGGGACAGGGGACCGGGGAGCTGTTTTTT. It encodes CASSRSEGQGTGELFF. The V call is TRBV11-2, the J call TRBJ2-2; 10 nucleotides line up with TRBD1. V trimming: 5 bases; J trimming: 5 bases; junction bases outside the gene matches: 8. The CDR3 is made up of 16 amino acids. Germline CDR1 reads SGHAT; CDR2 reads FQNNGV.

The rearrangement uses TRBV18 and TRBJ2-1, with a tentative D call TRBD1 (5 bases). Germline V gives CDR1 KGHSH, CDR2 LQKENI. This CDR3 has 15 residues. Trimming took off 6 bases at V and 5 bases at J, with 17 bases between the two ends. The CDR3 nucleotides read TGTGCCAGCTCCCTAAAAACCACAGGAGACAATGAGCAGTTCTTC. This codes for CASSLKTTGDNEQFF.

The chain combines TRBV6-2 or TRBV6-3 with TRBJ2-1; a weak D match, TRBD2 (5 bases). This CDR3 is 12 amino acids long. Germline V lookup: CDR1 MNHEY, CDR2 SVGEGT. Trimming pared 2 bases from V and 10 bases from J, leaving 9 bases between. Written as DNA, the CDR3 is TGTGCCAGCAGTTACGGGAGAACAGAGCAGTTCTTC. Its translation: CASSYGRTEQFF.

The V gene is TRBV29-1, the J gene TRBJ1-3, with D hard to call. Deletions cut 1 base from V and 4 bases from J, with 5 bases between. Germline values: CDR1 SQVTM, CDR2 ANQGSEA. The CDR3 sequence is 12 residues long. CDR3 bases: TGCAGCGTTGAAGGGCAGGGAAACACCATATATTTT. The encoded protein is CSVEGQGNTIYF.

This clone was seen a few times. The chain is built from TRBV21-1 and TRBJ2-2; the table's D call of TRBD2 was not tested on the DNA. TRBV21-1 constitutes a pseudogene. This CDR3 comprises 14 residues. CDR3 sequence reads: CASSPRGVTGELFF. The CDR3 nucleotides are TGTGCCAGCAGCCCGCGGGGGGTCACCGGGGAGCTGTTTTTT.

This chain links TRBV19 with TRBJ2-2; D is uncertain. This CDR3 contains 14 residues. Germline values: CDR1 LNHDA, CDR2 SQIVND (reference sequence). Trimming left V 5 bases short and J 2 bases short, with 9 bases between. In DNA form, the CDR3 reads TGTGCCAGTAGTGCCCCGACTAACACCGGGGAGCTGTTTTTT. It codes for CASSAPTNTGELFF.

This chain links TRBV2 with TRBJ1-1, with D unresolved. The CDR3 runs to 14 residues. V was clipped by 3 bases and J by 5 bases, with 13 bases between them. CDR1 and CDR2 from the germline V gene are SNHLY and FYNNEI. CDR3 loop: CASSDLSRRTEAFF. The CDR3, as DNA: TGTGCCAGCAGTGATCTTTCGAGGAGGACTGAAGCTTTCTTT.

The V gene is TRBV18, the J gene TRBJ1-1; D remains unclear. Germline V lookup: CDR1 KGHSH, CDR2 LQKENI. V was shortened by 3 bases and J by 0 bases, with 8 bases between the two germline ends. The CDR3 covers 14 residues. In DNA form, the CDR3 reads TGTGCCAGCTCACCCTCCCGAGTGAACACTGAAGCTTTCTTT. Its translation: CASSPSRVNTEAFF.

This chain connects TRBV27 to TRBJ2-7, with D maybe TRBD1 (6 bases). CDR1 and CDR2 from the germline V gene are MNHEY and SMNVEV (reference sequence). Trimming stripped 5 bases from V and 0 bases from J, with 11 bases between. The CDR3 covers 14 residues. CDR3 protein: CASSKGQSSYEQYF. CDR3 DNA sequence: TGTGCCAGCAGTAAAGGACAGAGCTCCTACGAGCAGTACTTC.

This chain connects TRBV30 to TRBJ2-1; D gene uncertain. Germline assignment: CDR1 GTSNPN and CDR2 SVGIG (reference sequence). V gave up 2 bases and J gave up 8 bases, with 4 bases separating them. The CDR3 totals 10 residues. CDR3 residues: CAWSQYEQFF. The DNA for the CDR3 is TGTGCCTGGAGTCAGTATGAGCAGTTCTTC.

Only a few counts were recorded for this clone. The chain recombines TRBV9 with TRBJ2-2, with TRBD2 matching 13 bases. The CDR3 has 16 residues. Trimming at V came to 4 bases and at J to 7 bases, leaving 7 bases not matched to a gene. Germline-derived CDR1 and CDR2 are SGDLS and YYNGEE. This CDR3 reads CASSKGLAGTIGELFF. CDR3 bases: TGTGCCAGCAGCAAGGGACTAGCGGGGACGATCGGGGAGCTGTTTTTT.

J is TRBJ2-1 and V is TRBV18, with a tentative D call TRBD1 (5 bases). Trimming left V 2 bases short and J 0 bases short, with 5 bases between. The CDR3 length is 14 residues. CDR1 is KGHSH and CDR2 is LQKENI in the germline V gene. CDR3 bases: TGTGCCAGCTCACCAGACAGCTCCTACAATGAGCAGTTCTTC. Amino acid sequence: CASSPDSSYNEQFF. Using reference TRBV18 and TRBJ2-1 for the parts outside the CDR3, the full variable domain is NAGVMQNPRHLVRRRGQEARLRCSPMKGHSHVYWYRQLPEEGLKFMVYLQKENIIDESGMPKERFSAEFPKEGPSILRIQQVVRGDSAAYFCASSPDSSYNEQFFGPGTRLTVL.

This clone showed up just once. CDR3 DNA: TGTGCCAGCACACGGCTGGAGACAGGGAGCTACGAGCAGTACTTC. Protein sequence: CASTRLETGSYEQYF. This chain joins TRBV6-5 and TRBJ2-7, with 7 positions matching TRBD1. V was pared by 7 bases and J by 3 bases, with 12 bases of the junction left unmatched. The germline V gene encodes CDR1 MNHEY and CDR2 SVGAGI. CDR3 size: 15 residues.

The chain uses TRBV7-2 and TRBJ1-2; the match to TRBD1 covers 11 bases. The CDR3 is made up of 15 amino acids. The ends lost 8 bases at V and 4 bases at J; junction bases unmatched: 9. From germline, CDR1 is SGHTA and CDR2 FQGNSA. CDR3 nucleotide sequence: TGTGCCAGCCCTTCCGGGACAGGGGGGGTCTATGGCTACACCTTC. This gives the protein CASPSGTGGVYGYTF.

This clone was seen only once. The V gene is TRBV10-1, the J gene TRBJ2-3; TRBD1 might be the D (5 bases). CDR1 WNHNN and CDR2 SYGVQD come from the germline V gene (reference sequence). The V end was cut by 3 bases, the J end by 1 base, with 14 bases between. The CDR3 extends over 16 amino acids. The CDR3 DNA reads as TGCGCCAGCAGTGAATCGGACACCCTAGGCACAGATACGCAGTATTTT. Its protein is CASSESDTLGTDTQYF.

V and J are TRBV6-2 or TRBV6-3 and TRBJ1-6; the D gene is possibly TRBD1 (5 bases). Deletions cut 6 bases from V and 9 bases from J, with 15 bases between. The V gene's germline CDR1 is MNHEY and CDR2 SVGEGT. There are 14 residues in the CDR3. CDR3 residues: CASSPGQVLSPLHF. The DNA of the CDR3 is TGTGCCAGCAGCCCCGGACAAGTGCTTTCACCCCTCCACTTT.

The chain uses TRBV30 and TRBJ1-4; 8 bases map to TRBD1. Trimming cost V 1 base and J 7 bases; bases outside gene matches: 8. Germline CDR1 GTSNPN, CDR2 SVGIG (reference sequence). The CDR3 spans 15 residues. As DNA, the CDR3 is TGTGCCTGGAGTGCCCTAACAGGGGGGTCTGAAAAACTGTTTTTT. This gives the protein CAWSALTGGSEKLFF.